This entry describes one T cell receptor beta chain. The sample comes from a study of shared clonotypes between healthy human individuals. In the study overall: Used for every donor were three CD4 naive, three CD4 memory, two CD8 naive and one CD8 memory plate.

V lost 0 bases to trimming and J lost 3 bases; unmatched junction nucleotides: 5. CDR3 length: 15 residues. Germline CDR1 and CDR2: LGHNA and YSLEER. Adults of Caucasian background living in Nashville, Tennessee made up all donors. Per the authors' pipeline: Junction-only sequences produced by ImmunoSEQ had no quality scores, so filtering differed. Assay: immunoSEQ multiplex PCR; the TCRdb copy retains only in-frame clones and omits some. That table is the source of V, J and clone size, and D and trimming were worked out from the DNA. The sample lists roughly 2,500,000 clones; roughly 93% were seen once.

This clonotype was obtained from a young man in good health. Some clones in this sample may be carry-over from other donors' samples. Sequencing input: naive CD4+ T cells from PBMCs. Described subset: CD45RA+ positively selected. This chain joins TRBV4-3 and TRBJ2-7; 7 nucleotides match TRBD2. DNA for the CDR3: TGCGCCAGCAGCCAAGATTGGCGGGAGTTCTACGAGCAGTACTTC. Translating it yields CASSQDWREFYEQYF.